The sequence of this T cell receptor (beta chain) was determined in a study of shared clonotypes between healthy human individuals. Across the study: There were three CD4 naive, three CD4 memory, two CD8 naive and one CD8 memory plates per donor.

The study drew all its donors from Caucasian adults living in Nashville, Tennessee. Study-wide points: Blood was the only sampled material, and tissue repertoires likely differ.

Each PCR replicate from the sorted subsets contained around 200 ng DNA, which is about 31,000 T cell genomes. Sequencing was performed with immunoSEQ multiplex PCR; in TCRdb, only in-frame clones are kept and a portion is missing. The table shows roughly 2 million clones, with about 94% occurring only once. The V end lost 3 bases, the J end lost 3 bases, and 12 bases lay between the germline ends. Germline values: CDR1 SGHTA, CDR2 FQGNSA. The CDR3 is 15 residues long. In regard to this clone: The antigen is undetermined.

Material for sequencing was naive CD4+ T cells sorted from blood. The sample's subset: CD45RA+ positively selected. The source of this sequence is a man aged 18-30 years in good health. This rearrangement joins TRBV7-2 to TRBJ2-1, with D perhaps matching TRBD1 (6 bases). In DNA form, the CDR3 reads TGTGCCAGCAGCTTTGAGGGCAGGGGCTACAATGAGCAGTTCTTC. Encoded protein: CASSFEGRGYNEQFF.